The clone carrying this T cell receptor beta chain was seen only a few times. A junction boundary mismatches the germline segment, possibly from a read error. Clones were read by immunoSEQ multiplex PCR, and TCRdb kept only the in-frame ones, dropping some. The sample has roughly 56,000 clones; 86% are singletons. The CDR3 sequence is 12 residues long. Looked up from germline, CDR1 is SGHDT and CDR2 is YYEEEE. The sample comes from a study of OX40 agonist ivuxolimab in advanced cancers. The sequence was collected from an adult with an advanced solid tumor such as melanoma, head and neck, liver or kidney cancer. The chain combines TRBV5-6 with TRBJ1-4; 7 bases fit TRBD1. The starting material was CD4+ or CD8+ T cells sorted from blood, obtained in a trial of the OX40 agonist ivuxolimab. CDR3 residues: CASTSPGQGGSF. CDR3 nucleotides: TGTGCCAGCACCTCACCGGGGCAGGGGGGTTCCTTT.